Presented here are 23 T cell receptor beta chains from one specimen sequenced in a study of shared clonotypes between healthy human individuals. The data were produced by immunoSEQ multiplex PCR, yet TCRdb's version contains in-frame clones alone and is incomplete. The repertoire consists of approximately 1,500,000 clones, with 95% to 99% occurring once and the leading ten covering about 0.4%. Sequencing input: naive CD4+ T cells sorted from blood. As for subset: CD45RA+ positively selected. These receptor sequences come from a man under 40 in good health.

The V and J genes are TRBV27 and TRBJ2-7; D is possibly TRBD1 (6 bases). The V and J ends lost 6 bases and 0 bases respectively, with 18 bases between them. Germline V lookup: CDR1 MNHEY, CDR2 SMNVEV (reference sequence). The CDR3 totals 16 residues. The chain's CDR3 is CASSLLGQSVSYEQYF. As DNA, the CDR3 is TGTGCCAGCAGCCTACTTGGACAGTCGGTCTCCTACGAGCAGTACTTC.

CDR3 residues: CASSFGQGYTDTQYF. DNA for the CDR3: TGTGCCAGCAGTTTCGGACAGGGGTACACAGATACGCAGTATTTT. This chain links TRBV27 with TRBJ2-3; 9 bases match TRBD1. CDR1 and CDR2 from the germline V gene are MNHEY and SMNVEV (reference sequence). V lost 3 bases, J lost 2 bases, and 3 bases stayed unmatched. This CDR3 is built from 15 residues.

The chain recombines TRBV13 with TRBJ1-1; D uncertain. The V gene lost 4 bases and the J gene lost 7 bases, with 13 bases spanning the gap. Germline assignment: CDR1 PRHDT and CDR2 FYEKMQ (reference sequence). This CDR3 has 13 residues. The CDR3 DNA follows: TGTGCCAGCAGCTCGCCCACTAAAATTGAAGCTTTCTTT. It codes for CASSSPTKIEAFF. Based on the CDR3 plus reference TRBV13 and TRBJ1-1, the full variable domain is AAGVIQSPRHLIKEKRETATLKCYPIPRHDTVYWYQQGPGQDPQFLISFYEKMQSDKGSIPDRFSAQQFSDYHSELNMSSLELGDSALYFCASSSPTKIEAFFGQGTRLTVV.

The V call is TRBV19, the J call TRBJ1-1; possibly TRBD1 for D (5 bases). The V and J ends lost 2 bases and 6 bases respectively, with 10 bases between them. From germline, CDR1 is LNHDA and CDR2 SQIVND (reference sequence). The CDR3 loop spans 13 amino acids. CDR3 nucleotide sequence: TGTGCCAGTAGTATATCAGGGATCTCTGAAGCTTTCTTT. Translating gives CASSISGISEAFF.

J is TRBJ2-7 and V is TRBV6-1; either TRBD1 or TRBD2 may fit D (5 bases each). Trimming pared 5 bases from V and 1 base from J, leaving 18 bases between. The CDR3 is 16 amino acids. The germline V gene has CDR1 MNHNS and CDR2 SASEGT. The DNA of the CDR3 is TGTGCCAGCAGTAAAGGCGTTTGGGACGCATCCTACGAGCAGTACTTC. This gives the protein CASSKGVWDASYEQYF.

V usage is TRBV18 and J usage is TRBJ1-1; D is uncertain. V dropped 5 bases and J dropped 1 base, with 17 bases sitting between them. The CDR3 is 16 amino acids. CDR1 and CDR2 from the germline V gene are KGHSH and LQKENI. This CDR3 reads CASSISGRLANTEAFF. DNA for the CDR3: TGTGCCAGCTCAATAAGCGGGAGACTGGCGAACACTGAAGCTTTCTTT.

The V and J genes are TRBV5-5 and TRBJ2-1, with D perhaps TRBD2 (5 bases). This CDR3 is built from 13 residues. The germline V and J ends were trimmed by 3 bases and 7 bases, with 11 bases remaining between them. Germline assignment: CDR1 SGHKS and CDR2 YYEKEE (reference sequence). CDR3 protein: CASSSRGANEQFF. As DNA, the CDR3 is TGTGCCAGCAGCTCCCGGGGAGCGAATGAGCAGTTCTTC.

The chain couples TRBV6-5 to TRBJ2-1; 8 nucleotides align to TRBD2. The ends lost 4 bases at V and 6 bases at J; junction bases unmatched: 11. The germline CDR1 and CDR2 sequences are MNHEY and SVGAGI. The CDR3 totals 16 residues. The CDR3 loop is CASSFSGTRISNEQFF. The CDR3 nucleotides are TGTGCCAGCAGTTTTTCCGGGACTAGAATAAGCAATGAGCAGTTCTTC.

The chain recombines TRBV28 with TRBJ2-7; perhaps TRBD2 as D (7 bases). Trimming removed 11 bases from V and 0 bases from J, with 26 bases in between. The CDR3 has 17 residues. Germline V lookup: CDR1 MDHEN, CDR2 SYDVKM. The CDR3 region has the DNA TGTGCCTCCTTTTCGGGGGGCTCTACCTTAAGCTCCTACGAGCAGTACTTC. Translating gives CASFSGGSTLSSYEQYF. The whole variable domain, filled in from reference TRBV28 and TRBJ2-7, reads DVKVTQSSRYLVKRTGEKVFLECVQDMDHENMFWYRQDPGLGLRLIYFSYDVKMKEKGDIPEGYSVSREKKERFSLILESASTNQTSMYLCASFSGGSTLSSYEQYFGPGTRLTVT.

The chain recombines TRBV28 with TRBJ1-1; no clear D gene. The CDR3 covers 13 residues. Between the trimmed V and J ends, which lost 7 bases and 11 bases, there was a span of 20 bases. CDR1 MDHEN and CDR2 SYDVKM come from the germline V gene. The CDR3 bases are TGTGCCAGCATCCCGGGCCAAATCGGTAGTGCTTTCTTT. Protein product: CASIPGQIGSAFF.

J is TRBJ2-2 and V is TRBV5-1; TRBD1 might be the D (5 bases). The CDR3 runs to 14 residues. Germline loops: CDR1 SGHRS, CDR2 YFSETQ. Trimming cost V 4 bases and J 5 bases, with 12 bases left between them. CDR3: CASSVNSGTGELFF. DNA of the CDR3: TGCGCCAGCAGCGTCAATTCAGGGACCGGGGAGCTGTTTTTT.

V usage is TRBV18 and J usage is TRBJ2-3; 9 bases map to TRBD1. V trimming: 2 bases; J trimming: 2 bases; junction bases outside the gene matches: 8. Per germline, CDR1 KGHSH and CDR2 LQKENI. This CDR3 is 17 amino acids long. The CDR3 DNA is TGTGCCAGCTCACCATTACCCGGGACAGGGACCACAGATACGCAGTATTTT. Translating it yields CASSPLPGTGTTDTQYF.

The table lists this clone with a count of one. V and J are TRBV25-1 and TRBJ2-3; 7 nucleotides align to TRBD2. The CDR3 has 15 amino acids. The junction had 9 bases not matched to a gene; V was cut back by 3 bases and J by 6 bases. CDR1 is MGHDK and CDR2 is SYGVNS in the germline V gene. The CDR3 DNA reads TGTGCCAGCAGTGAGGTGGCGGGAGCGGGGGATACGCAGTATTTT. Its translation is CASSEVAGAGDTQYF.

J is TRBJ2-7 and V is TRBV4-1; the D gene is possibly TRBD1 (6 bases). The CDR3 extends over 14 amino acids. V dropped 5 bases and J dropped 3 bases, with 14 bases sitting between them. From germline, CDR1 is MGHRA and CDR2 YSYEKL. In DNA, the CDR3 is TGCGCCAGCAGCTCGCACAGGGTTGGCTACGAGCAGTACTTC. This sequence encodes CASSSHRVGYEQYF.

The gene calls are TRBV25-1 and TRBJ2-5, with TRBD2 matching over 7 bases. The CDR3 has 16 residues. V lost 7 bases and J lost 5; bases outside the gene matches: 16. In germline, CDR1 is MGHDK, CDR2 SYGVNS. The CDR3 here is CASTDGRGNLGETQYF. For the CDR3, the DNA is TGTGCCAGCACCGACGGGCGGGGGAATCTGGGCGAGACCCAGTACTTC.

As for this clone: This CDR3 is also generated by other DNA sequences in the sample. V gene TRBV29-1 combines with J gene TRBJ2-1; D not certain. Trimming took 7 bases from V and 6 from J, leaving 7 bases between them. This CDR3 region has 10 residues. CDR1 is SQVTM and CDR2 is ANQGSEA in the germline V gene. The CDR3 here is CSAGSNEQFF. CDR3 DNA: TGCAGCGCGGGTTCCAATGAGCAGTTCTTC.

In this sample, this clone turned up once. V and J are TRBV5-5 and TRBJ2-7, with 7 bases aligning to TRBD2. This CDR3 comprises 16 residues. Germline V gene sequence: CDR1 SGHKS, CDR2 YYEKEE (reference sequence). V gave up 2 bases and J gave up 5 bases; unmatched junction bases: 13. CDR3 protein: CASSFGPGREINEQYF. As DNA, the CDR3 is TGTGCCAGCAGCTTTGGTCCCGGGCGGGAGATTAACGAGCAGTACTTC.

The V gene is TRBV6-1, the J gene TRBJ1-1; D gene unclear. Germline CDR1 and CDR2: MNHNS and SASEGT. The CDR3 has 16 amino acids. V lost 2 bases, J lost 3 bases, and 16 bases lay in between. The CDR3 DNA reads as TGTGCCAGCAGTGAACAACCCGCCCACCTGCACACTGAAGCTTTCTTT. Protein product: CASSEQPAHLHTEAFF.

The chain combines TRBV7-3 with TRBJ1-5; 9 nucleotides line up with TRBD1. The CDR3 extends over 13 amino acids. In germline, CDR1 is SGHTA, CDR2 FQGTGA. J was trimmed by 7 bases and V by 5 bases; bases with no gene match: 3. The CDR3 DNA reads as TGTGCCAGCAGCAGAGACAGGGGGCAGCCCCAGCATTTT. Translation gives CASSRDRGQPQHF. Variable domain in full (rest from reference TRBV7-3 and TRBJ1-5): GAGVSQTPSNKVTEKGKYVELRCDPISGHTALYWYRQSLGQGPEFLIYFQGTGAADDSGLPNDRFFAVRPEGSVSTLKIQRTERGDSAVYLCASSRDRGQPQHFGDGTRLSIL.

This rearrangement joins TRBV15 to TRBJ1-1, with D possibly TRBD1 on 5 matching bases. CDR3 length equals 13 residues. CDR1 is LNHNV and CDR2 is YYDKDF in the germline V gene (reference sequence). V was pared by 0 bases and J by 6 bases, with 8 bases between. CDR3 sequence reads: CATSREGRAEAFF. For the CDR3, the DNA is TGTGCCACCAGCAGAGAGGGGCGAGCTGAAGCTTTCTTT.

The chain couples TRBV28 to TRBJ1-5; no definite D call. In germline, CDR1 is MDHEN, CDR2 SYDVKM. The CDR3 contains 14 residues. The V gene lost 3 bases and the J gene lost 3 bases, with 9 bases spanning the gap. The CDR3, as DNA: TGTGCCAGCAGTTTGGGCGGAATCAATCAGCCCCAGCATTTT. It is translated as CASSLGGINQPQHF.

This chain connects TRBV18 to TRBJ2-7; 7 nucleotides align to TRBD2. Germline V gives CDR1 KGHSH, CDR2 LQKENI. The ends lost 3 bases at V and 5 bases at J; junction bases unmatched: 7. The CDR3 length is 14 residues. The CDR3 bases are TGTGCCAGCTCACCCGGGACTACCGCCCACGAGCAGTACTTC. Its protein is CASSPGTTAHEQYF.

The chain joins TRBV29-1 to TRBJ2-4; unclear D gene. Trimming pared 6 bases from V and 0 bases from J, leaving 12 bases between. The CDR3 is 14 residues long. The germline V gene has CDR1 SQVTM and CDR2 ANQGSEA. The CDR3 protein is CSVRAVLAKNIQYF. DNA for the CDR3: TGCAGCGTACGTGCAGTTCTAGCCAAAAACATTCAGTACTTC.